A single sample gave rise to the 3 T cell receptor beta chains below, sequenced in a study of blood T cell repertoires in COVID-19. Clones were read by immunoSEQ multiplex PCR, and TCRdb kept only the in-frame ones, dropping some. The repertoire consists of about 200,000 clones, with approximately 86% occurring once and the leading ten covering around 4.5%. The sequencing sample was made of PBMCs or T cells enriched from blood (not recorded which). Source of these receptors: a woman younger than 45 who had been exposed to COVID-19.

The genes are TRBV9 and TRBJ1-3; D gene unclear. The CDR3 sequence is 14 residues long. The germline V gene has CDR1 SGDLS and CDR2 YYNGEE. V was trimmed by 1 base and J by 5 bases, leaving 10 bases between them. The CDR3 sequence: CASSVSRERNTIYF. The CDR3, as DNA: TGTGCCAGCAGCGTATCGAGAGAAAGAAACACCATATATTTT.

The rearrangement links TRBV4-2 to TRBJ2-1, with TRBD2 identical over 7 bases. V lost 4 bases to trimming and J lost 2 bases; unmatched junction nucleotides: 2. CDR1 is LGHNA, CDR2 YNFKEQ, per germline. The CDR3 extends over 14 amino acids. The chain's CDR3 is CASSPGGTYNEQFF. The CDR3 region has the DNA TGTGCCAGCAGCCCGGGGGGAACCTACAATGAGCAGTTCTTC.

The rearrangement uses TRBV3-1 (or the pseudogene TRBV3-2) and TRBJ2-7; 9 bases are a match to TRBD2. Germline CDR1 reads LGHDT; CDR2 reads YNNKEL (reference sequence). CDR3 length equals 16 residues. V shed 4 bases and J 2 bases; nucleotides not matched to a gene: 9. Written as DNA, the CDR3 is TGTGCCAGCAGCCTTAGGCTAGCGGGGACCCCCTACGAGCAGTACTTC. Translating it yields CASSLRLAGTPYEQYF.